Below, 22 T cell receptor beta chains from the same sample are listed, as sequenced in a study of diagnostic markers for celiac disease (dated by TCRdb to about 2020). TCRdb records Illumina MiSeq as the sequencer. The reads went through TCRdb reprocessing, and each CDR3 protein sequence gets one entry with no DNA. The table kept for this sample lists thousands of distinct CDR3 sequences. The ten largest account for 8% to 10% of the sample. Sequencing used either unsorted cells or a sorted T cell fraction (not recorded which). The receptors come from a human donor. This table probably holds off-target reads from a library built for another chain.

This clonotype is deemed medium-sized by its frequency. The V call is TRBV7-2, the J call TRBJ2-1; TCRdb selects TRBD2, and the lack of DNA leaves this call unchecked. Per germline, CDR1 SGHTA and CDR2 FQGNSA. CDR3 length equals 15 residues. CDR3 sequence: CASSLGAGGADEQFF.

The chain combines TRBV11-2 with TRBJ2-1; TCRdb gives TRBD1 as the D gene, but with no DNA this cannot be confirmed. Germline CDR1 SGHAT, CDR2 FQNNGV. This CDR3 contains 14 residues. The CDR3: CASTPSRGRNEQFF.

Measured by frequency, this clonotype is medium-sized. The chain employs TRBV5-1 and TRBJ2-2; with no DNA, the TCRdb D assignment of TRBD1 cannot be verified. The germline V gene encodes CDR1 SGHRS and CDR2 YFSETQ. The CDR3 extends over 14 amino acids. The CDR3 here is CASSLTGNTGELFF.

Measured by frequency, this clonotype is medium-sized (0.01 to 0.1%). The CDR3: CASSLGGQGITDTQYF. The chain combines TRBV5-5 with TRBJ2-3; TCRdb names TRBD1, which stays unverified in the absence of DNA. The germline CDR1 and CDR2 sequences are SGHKS and YYEKEE (reference sequence). The CDR3 consists of 16 residues.

This rearrangement joins TRBV12-3 or TRBV12-4 to TRBJ1-5; TCRdb's D gene call, TRBD1, goes unchecked for lack of DNA. The CDR3 length is 15 residues. The CDR3 protein is CASSLGTGSNQPQHF.

The chain carries TRBV12-3 or TRBV12-4 and TRBJ2-7. This CDR3 is 15 amino acids long. The CDR3 is CASSYLTGGPYEQYF.

The chain combines TRBV5-1 with TRBJ1-1; TCRdb's D call of TRBD1 is untestable without DNA. From germline, CDR1 is SGHRS and CDR2 YFSETQ. There are 14 residues in the CDR3. The CDR3 sequence: CASSSQGGHTEAFF.

This clonotype shows up as large (0.1 to 1%) by frequency. The genes are TRBV11-1 and TRBJ2-1; TCRdb outputs TRBD2, but without DNA this stays unchecked. CDR1 is SGHAT and CDR2 is FQDESV in the germline V gene (reference sequence). The CDR3 is 14 amino acids. The CDR3 sequence: CASSSLPSDNEQFF.

This chain links TRBV20-1 with TRBJ2-3. From germline, CDR1 is DFQATT and CDR2 SNEGSKA (reference sequence). The CDR3 length is 14 residues. CDR3 protein: CSASYVIESDTQYF.

According to its frequency, this clonotype is medium-sized. The J gene is TRBJ2-1, the V gene TRBV10-3; TCRdb's D call, TRBD2, is unchecked because there is no DNA. From germline, CDR1 is ENHRY and CDR2 SYGVKD. This CDR3 is built from 16 residues. This CDR3 reads CAISEHSGGAYNEQFF.

This clonotype counts as medium-sized by frequency. The chain uses TRBV6-5 and TRBJ1-2. The CDR3 contains 14 residues. CDR1 is MNHEY and CDR2 is SVGAGI in the germline V gene. The CDR3 reads CASSYSSSNYGYTF.

The chain has TRBV7-2 and TRBJ2-2; TCRdb names TRBD1, which stays unverified in the absence of DNA. Germline V gives CDR1 SGHTA, CDR2 FQGNSA. The CDR3 loop spans 13 amino acids. The CDR3 spells CASSRRVSGELFF.

The chain is built from TRBV6-2 or TRBV6-3 and TRBJ2-7. The length of the CDR3 is 15 residues. CDR1 is MNHEY, CDR2 SVGEGT, per germline. The CDR3 spells CASSYTAGRLYEQYF.

V is TRBV27 and J is TRBJ2-7; there is no DNA to check the TCRdb D call of TRBD2. This CDR3 has 15 residues. CDR1 is MNHEY and CDR2 is SMNVEV in the germline V gene (reference sequence). CDR3 protein: CASSSVGTSGSEQYF.

The chain has TRBV7-2 and TRBJ2-7; with no DNA, the TCRdb D assignment of TRBD2 cannot be verified. Germline loops: CDR1 SGHTA, CDR2 FQGNSA. The CDR3 is made up of 15 amino acids. The CDR3 protein is CASSLGPPPFREQYF.

Measured by frequency, this clonotype is medium-sized. The gene calls are TRBV7-2 and TRBJ2-2. CDR1 SGHTA and CDR2 FQGNSA come from the germline V gene. This CDR3 region has 14 residues. CDR3 amino acids: CASSFVAGTGELFF.

The chain couples TRBV2 to TRBJ2-7. From germline, CDR1 is SNHLY and CDR2 FYNNEI. The length of the CDR3 is 13 residues. The CDR3 sequence: CASSVVRTYEQYF.

The chain recombines TRBV20-1 with TRBJ1-5; TCRdb gives TRBD1 as the D gene, but with no DNA this cannot be confirmed. This CDR3 contains 12 residues. Germline lookup yields CDR1 DFQATT and CDR2 SNEGSKA (reference sequence). The CDR3 sequence is CSAGGVDQPQHF.

By frequency, this clonotype registers medium-sized. V gene TRBV18 combines with J gene TRBJ1-1; the D gene TCRdb calls, TRBD1, cannot be checked with no DNA. CDR1 is KGHSH and CDR2 is LQKENI in the germline V gene. The CDR3 runs 16 residues. Here the CDR3 reads CASSPPDRSMNTEAFF.

The chain joins TRBV4-3 to TRBJ2-5; TCRdb names TRBD1, which stays unverified in the absence of DNA. The CDR3 runs 16 residues. Germline assignment: CDR1 LGHNA and CDR2 YSLEER. The CDR3 sequence: CASSQDWRATPETQYF.

J is TRBJ1-4 and V is TRBV4-2; checking the TCRdb D call of TRBD1 is not possible without DNA. Germline loops: CDR1 LGHNA, CDR2 YNFKEQ. The CDR3 totals 16 residues. This CDR3 is CASSQDQGATNEKLFF.

This clonotype registers large by frequency. The chain joins TRBV28 to TRBJ1-2; TCRdb's D call of TRBD1 is untestable without DNA. The CDR3 length is 13 residues. From germline, CDR1 is MDHEN and CDR2 SYDVKM. Here the CDR3 reads CASRPDSTYGYTF.